Listed below are T cell receptor beta chains from one sample, sequenced in a study of regulatory T cells in long-lasting Graves disease. TCRdb reprocessed the multiplex PCR reads with MiXCR, giving one entry per CDR3 protein. The sample carries about 620,000 distinct CDR3 sequences, around 15% recorded once. These same records also appear under a second study, on T cells in Graves' hyperthyroidism and ophthalmopathy.

This sample comprised peripheral blood mononuclear cells (PBMCs), obtained at new diagnosis, from a patient treated with antithyroid drugs. The receptors shown here come from a woman aged 25-40 years with Graves disease. The conserved cysteine and the conserved F or W are not part of the CDR3 here. D genes are given only for firm matches. For some rows the clone size is stated as once, few or many, or as a class when expanded; others skip it.

D: TRBD1; length: 13; V: TRBV7-9; size: many; CDR3: ASSTWDSRSYEQY
D: -; length: 10; V: TRBV10-3; size: few; CDR3: AISFENTEAF
D: -; length: 11; V: TRBV2; size: many; CDR3: ASSEAFRGRAF
D: TRBD1; length: 13; V: TRBV12-3/TRBV12-4; size: many; CDR3: ASSLRTGLVSEAF
D: -; length: 13; V: TRBV7-9; size: many; CDR3: ASSFSGFGTDTQY
D: -; length: 9; V: TRBV28; size: many; CDR3: ASSRGSPLH
D: -; length: 13; V: TRBV27; size: many; CDR3: ASSLQGGVNQPQH
D: -; length: 13; V: TRBV28; size: few; CDR3: ASSQDSVGVETQY
D: -; length: 14; V: TRBV3-1; size: many; CDR3: ASSQETALGNTEAF
D: -; length: 12; V: TRBV20-1; size: few; CDR3: SATGPESSETQY
D: -; length: 12; V: TRBV28; size: many; CDR3: ASSERQSSYEQY
D: -; length: 12; V: TRBV20-1; size: few; CDR3: SASRRGRGDIQY
D: -; length: 14; V: TRBV11-2; size: -; CDR3: ASSSLGRSGRYEQY
D: TRBD1; length: 13; V: TRBV6-9; size: few; CDR3: ASSSRGTGNTEAF
D: -; length: 13; V: TRBV28; size: many; CDR3: ASSPLAGTEQPQH
D: -; length: 13; V: TRBV7-6; size: few; CDR3: ASSWFGDTQETQY
D: -; length: 12; V: TRBV29-1; size: many; CDR3: SVLEGVDTGELF
D: -; length: 12; V: TRBV9; size: many; CDR3: ASSGGLGNTEAF
D: TRBD2; length: 15; V: TRBV28; size: many; CDR3: ASSSDEWLAGLGELF
D: TRBD2; length: 14; V: TRBV6-1; size: -; CDR3: ASTGAGGPETNEQY
D: -; length: 11; V: TRBV6-5; size: many; CDR3: ASSFQGWTEAF
D: -; length: 11; V: TRBV2; size: many; CDR3: ASSEQGNQPQH
D: -; length: 13; V: TRBV5-1; size: once; CDR3: ASSSPPSQTYEQY
D: TRBD2; length: 14; V: TRBV20-1; size: -; CDR3: SAKGLAGPSSYEQY
D: -; length: 12; V: TRBV5-5; size: few; CDR3: ASSLGLPNQPQH
D: TRBD1; length: 13; V: TRBV12-3/TRBV12-4; size: -; CDR3: ASSPGDRDNPPLH
D: -; length: 14; V: TRBV27; size: -; CDR3: ASSYEESSYNSPLH
D: TRBD2; length: 18; V: TRBV5-5; size: -; CDR3: ASSQEGLRVRRERYNEQF
D: TRBD1; length: 11; V: TRBV3-1; size: once; CDR3: ASSRQGAGEAF
D: -; length: 10; V: TRBV29-1; size: -; CDR3: SAGWSGYEQY
D: -; length: 9; V: TRBV18; size: many; CDR3: ASSEHTEAF
D: TRBD2; length: 13; V: TRBV6-1; size: many; CDR3: ASSGTSGKFNEQF
D: TRBD1; length: 13; V: TRBV28; size: many; CDR3: ASSRRDRAGSPLH
D: -; length: 10; V: TRBV6-1; size: few; CDR3: ATRDPYNEQF
D: -; length: 10; V: TRBV11-2; size: -; CDR3: ASRSGDSPLH
D: -; length: 13; V: TRBV6-1; size: -; CDR3: ASSEEQGPNQPQH
D: -; length: 12; V: TRBV3-1; size: -; CDR3: ASSTTTVNTEAF
D: TRBD2; length: 11; V: TRBV12-3/TRBV12-4; size: few; CDR3: ASSYERENEQF
D: TRBD2; length: 13; V: TRBV7-9; size: -; CDR3: TSSQGLAGSYEQY
D: TRBD1; length: 10; V: TRBV19; size: -; CDR3: ATTPGGQPQH
D: -; length: 12; V: TRBV7-9; size: many; CDR3: ASSSGGGDEKLF
D: TRBD2; length: 13; V: TRBV28; size: many; CDR3: ASRSGSSGRSEQY
D: -; length: 13; V: TRBV10-3; size: -; CDR3: AISESSLGGTEAF
D: -; length: 10; V: TRBV18; size: -; CDR3: ASSTAGGPQH
D: TRBD2; length: 14; V: TRBV20-1; size: many; CDR3: SASPASGSSYNEQF
D: -; length: 9; V: TRBV20-1; size: many; CDR3: SARDLLGDW
D: TRBD2; length: 16; V: TRBV2; size: few; CDR3: ASSERRGGEIAKNIQY
D: -; length: 13; V: TRBV5-1; size: few; CDR3: ASSLVAGTNYGYT
D: -; length: 13; V: TRBV5-1; size: many; CDR3: ASSLEGTPHQPQH